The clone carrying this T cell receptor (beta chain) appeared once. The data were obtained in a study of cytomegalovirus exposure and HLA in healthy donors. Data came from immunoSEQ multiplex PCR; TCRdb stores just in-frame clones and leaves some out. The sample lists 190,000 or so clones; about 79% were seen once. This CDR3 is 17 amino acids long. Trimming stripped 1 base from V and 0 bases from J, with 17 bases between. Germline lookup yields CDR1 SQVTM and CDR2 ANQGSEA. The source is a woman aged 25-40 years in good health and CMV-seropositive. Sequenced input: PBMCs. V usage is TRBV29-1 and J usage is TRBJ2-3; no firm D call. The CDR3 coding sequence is TGCAGCGTTGAAGGTCCGGCAGCGCTTGGTAGCACAGATACGCAGTATTTT. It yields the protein CSVEGPAALGSTDTQYF.